What follows are 20 T cell receptor beta chains derived from one specimen sequenced in a study of T cell responses to AZD1222 COVID-19 vaccine. Clones were sequenced by immunoSEQ multiplex PCR, and TCRdb holds only the in-frame ones, with some missing. Seen here are roughly 140,000 clones, roughly 90% observed once, and the top ten hold 1.5%. This material consisted of peripheral blood, taken 28 days after the second AZD1222 dose. The receptors stem from an adult who received the AZD1222 COVID-19 vaccine.

The gene calls are TRBV12-3 or TRBV12-4 and TRBJ1-2, with a possible D match to TRBD1 (5 bases). The CDR3 is 13 residues long. The V end was cut by 7 bases, the J end by 7 bases, with 16 bases between. As DNA, the CDR3 is TGTGCCAGCAACACACAGGCCCCAGCTGGCTACACCTTC. Amino acids: CASNTQAPAGYTF.

The V gene is TRBV7-9, the J gene TRBJ1-3, with a possible D match to TRBD1 (5 bases). The germline V gene has CDR1 SEHNR and CDR2 FQNEAQ (reference sequence). CDR3 length: 14 residues. Trimming took 4 bases from V and 4 from J, leaving 11 bases between them. The CDR3 region is CASSSAGFGNTIYF. Here the CDR3 DNA reads TGTGCCAGCAGCTCCGCAGGGTTCGGAAACACCATATATTTT. Supplemented by reference TRBV7-9 and TRBJ1-3, the full variable domain reads DTGVSQNPRHKITKRGQNVTFRCDPISEHNRLYWYRQTLGQGPEFLTYFQNEAQLEKSRLLSDRFSAERPKGSFSTLEIQRTEQGDSAMYLCASSSAGFGNTIYFGEGSWLTVV.

Concerning this clone itself: Compared with germline, one end of the junction differs, possibly owing to a read error. V usage is TRBV10-1 and J usage is TRBJ2-7; 9 nucleotides match TRBD2. CDR3 length: 14 residues. The germline CDR1 and CDR2 sequences are WNHNN and SYGVQD (reference sequence). The CDR3: CASSESGLAGFINF. CDR3 coding DNA: TGCGCCAGCAGTGAGTCCGGGCTAGCGGGATTTATAAACTTC.

The chain uses TRBV2 and TRBJ1-5; D is undetermined. The CDR3 has 15 residues. Germline lookup yields CDR1 SNHLY and CDR2 FYNNEI. Trimming stripped 4 bases from V and 1 base from J, with 11 bases between. For the CDR3, the DNA is TGTGCCAGCAGTGGTCGGGGTTTGAGCAATCAGCCCCAGCATTTT. This gives the protein CASSGRGLSNQPQHF.

The V gene is TRBV6-5, the J gene TRBJ1-1, with D possibly TRBD1 on 6 matching bases. The V end was cut by 8 bases, the J end by 4 bases, with 14 bases between. There are 13 residues in the CDR3. Germline V gives CDR1 MNHEY, CDR2 SVGAGI. As DNA, the CDR3 is TGTGCCAGCGGGCAGGGGCACGGCACTGAAGCTTTCTTT. This codes for CASGQGHGTEAFF.

This sequence joins TRBV24-1 and TRBJ1-1; TRBD1 might be the D (6 bases). Trimming stripped 3 bases from V and 11 bases from J, with 12 bases between. CDR3 size: 12 residues. Germline CDR1 and CDR2: KGHDR and SFDVKD. CDR3 sequence (DNA): TGTGCCACCAGTGATGCGACAGGACGGGCTTTCTTT. Its protein is CATSDATGRAFF.

J is TRBJ2-5 and V is TRBV9; D remains unclear. The CDR3 totals 15 residues. Germline loops: CDR1 SGDLS, CDR2 YYNGEE. Trimming shortened V by 3 bases and J by 2 bases, and 14 bases separated the two germline ends. CDR3 nucleotides: TGTGCCAGCAGCGCCAGACCAGCCTCACAAGAGACCCAGTACTTC. This translates into CASSARPASQETQYF.

The rearrangement uses TRBV28 and TRBJ2-1; TRBD1 matches at 7 bases. V lost 2 bases, J lost 7 bases, and 8 bases stayed unmatched. Germline V gives CDR1 MDHEN, CDR2 SYDVKM. The CDR3 loop spans 15 amino acids. The CDR3: CASSLPSGGQNEQFF. The DNA of the CDR3 is TGTGCCAGCAGTTTACCCTCAGGGGGTCAAAATGAGCAGTTCTTC.

V and J are TRBV19 and TRBJ2-6; TRBD1 might be the D (6 bases). The V gene lost 3 bases and the J gene lost 0 bases, with 18 bases spanning the gap. The germline CDR1 and CDR2 sequences are LNHDA and SQIVND (reference sequence). The CDR3 covers 19 residues. The CDR3 spells CASSIPTRGRISGANVLTF. Here the CDR3 DNA reads TGTGCCAGTAGTATTCCCACCAGGGGACGGATCTCTGGGGCCAACGTCCTGACTTTC.

V gene TRBV28 combines with J gene TRBJ2-4; 8 bases line up with TRBD2. The CDR3 consists of 15 residues. After removal of 6 bases from V and 1 base from J, the junction contained 5 bases not matched to a gene. CDR1 and CDR2 from the germline V gene are MDHEN and SYDVKM. CDR3 sequence reads: CASRPPGGAKNIQYF. The CDR3 DNA is TGTGCCAGCAGACCTCCGGGGGGGGCCAAAAACATTCAGTACTTC.

The V call is TRBV7-9, the J call TRBJ1-6, with D hard to call. Germline CDR1 and CDR2: SEHNR and FQNEAQ (reference sequence). This CDR3 region has 14 residues. V gave up 3 bases and J gave up 9 bases, with 12 bases separating them. The CDR3 protein is CASSFFASGSPLHF. The CDR3 DNA follows: TGTGCCAGCAGCTTCTTCGCCTCGGGTTCACCCCTCCACTTT.

The V and J genes are TRBV5-1 and TRBJ2-5; 8 positions agree with TRBD1. V shed 5 bases, J shed 6 bases, and the junction held 9 bases outside the gene matches. The germline gives CDR1 SGHRS, CDR2 YFSETQ. The CDR3 extends over 14 amino acids. CDR3 loop: CASSKDRESQTQYF. DNA of the CDR3: TGCGCCAGCAGTAAGGACAGGGAGTCGCAGACCCAGTACTTC.

V usage is TRBV2 and J usage is TRBJ1-5; D is possibly TRBD1 (5 bases). Germline-derived CDR1 and CDR2 are SNHLY and FYNNEI. The ends were cut back, 3 bases at V and 3 bases at J, with 6 bases in the middle. The CDR3 contains 13 residues. CDR3 coding DNA: TGTGCCAGCAGTGACAGGGTCAATCAGCCCCAGCATTTT. Its protein product is CASSDRVNQPQHF.

The V call is TRBV6-5, the J call TRBJ2-3, with 7 nucleotides matching TRBD2. The J segment lost 3 bases and the V segment lost 1 base, leaving 4 bases of the junction unmatched. The CDR3 has 15 residues. Germline CDR1 is MNHEY and CDR2 is SVGAGI. CDR3 nucleotides: TGTGCCAGCAGTTACTACGGGGGGTATACAGATACGCAGTATTTT. Its translation is CASSYYGGYTDTQYF.

The rearrangement links TRBV27 to TRBJ1-6; TRBD1 might be the D (6 bases). Germline V gene data show CDR1 as MNHEY and CDR2 as SMNVEV (reference sequence). V was shortened by 7 bases and J by 7 bases, with 11 bases between the two germline ends. The CDR3 extends over 13 amino acids. The CDR3 here is CASTVQGNSPLHF. CDR3 sequence (DNA): TGTGCCAGCACGGTGCAGGGGAATTCACCCCTCCACTTT.

The rearrangement joins TRBV3-1 (or the pseudogene TRBV3-2) to TRBJ1-2, with D perhaps TRBD1 (6 bases). Trimming removed 8 bases at V and 2 bases at J, with 24 bases between. The CDR3 loop spans 17 amino acids. Germline lookup yields CDR1 LGHDT and CDR2 YNNKEL (reference sequence). The CDR3 loop is CASQASSQGTENYGYTF. The CDR3 DNA sequence: TGTGCCAGCCAAGCAAGTTCCCAGGGGACTGAAAACTATGGCTACACCTTC.

This chain uses TRBV5-1 with TRBJ2-4; 8 bases line up with TRBD2. This CDR3 comprises 15 residues. Germline V gene lookup returns CDR1 SGHRS and CDR2 YFSETQ. The V gene end was trimmed by 1 base and the J gene end by 0 bases; junction bases not matched to a gene: 0. CDR3 protein: CASSLTSGAKNIQYF. For the CDR3, the DNA is TGCGCCAGCAGCTTGACTAGCGGAGCCAAAAACATTCAGTACTTC.

This clone was seen a single time. The chain combines TRBV18 with TRBJ2-7, with 8 bases lining up with TRBD1. V trimming: 4 bases; J trimming: 0 bases; junction bases outside the gene matches: 8. This CDR3 contains 16 residues. CDR1 and CDR2 (germline): KGHSH, LQKENI. CDR3 protein: CASSLQGTGYSYEQYF. CDR3 bases: TGTGCCAGCTCACTACAGGGGACAGGTTACTCCTACGAGCAGTACTTC. The complete variable domain, with remaining parts taken from reference TRBV18 and TRBJ2-7, reads NAGVMQNPRHLVRRRGQEARLRCSPMKGHSHVYWYRQLPEEGLKFMVYLQKENIIDESGMPKERFSAEFPKEGPSILRIQQVVRGDSAAYFCASSLQGTGYSYEQYFGPGTRLTVT.

The chain carries TRBV28 and TRBJ1-6; D unresolved. In germline, CDR1 is MDHEN, CDR2 SYDVKM. CDR3 length: 16 residues. V was trimmed by 3 bases and J by 0 bases, leaving 9 bases between them. The CDR3 region has the DNA TGTGCCAGCAGTTTCTCCCGTTCCTCCTATAATTCACCCCTCCACTTT. Its translation: CASSFSRSSYNSPLHF.

To note about this clone: This could be a read error, since a much larger clone is one nucleotide away. The chain recombines TRBV6-2 or TRBV6-3 with TRBJ1-1, with D uncertain. V was cut by 2 bases and J by 0 bases, with 1 base left in between. CDR3 length: 12 residues. CDR1 and CDR2 from the germline V gene are MNHEY and SVGEGT. In DNA, the CDR3 is TGTGCCAGCAGTTACGTGAACACTGAAGCTTTCTTT. It encodes CASSYVNTEAFF.